A single sample is the source of the 19 T cell receptor beta chains below, sequenced in a study of identical twins. TCRdb reprocessed the 5' RACE reads via MiXCR and lists one record per CDR3 protein. The sample holds about 470,000 distinct CDR3 sequences, 24% seen once. This sample was shared with a second study, whose subject was T cells expressing NK-cell markers.

Sequencing was done on a sample of CD4+ T cells sorted from blood. The source of these receptors is a woman aged 18-29 years in good health.

The rearrangement links TRBV29-1 to TRBJ2-1, with 10 nucleotides matching TRBD2. The CDR3 contains 15 residues. CDR1 SQVTM and CDR2 ANQGSEA come from the germline V gene. With 4 bases clipped from V and 1 base from J, the junction kept 4 bases outside the gene matches. CDR3 sequence: CSVGTSGNSYNEQFF. The CDR3 DNA reads TGCAGCGTTGGTACTAGCGGGAATTCCTACAATGAGCAGTTCTTC.

This clonotype has only a few counts. The chain links TRBV3-1 to TRBJ2-7, with D uncertain. The V and J ends lost 4 bases and 7 bases respectively, with 17 bases between them. In germline, CDR1 is LGHDT, CDR2 YNNKEL (reference sequence). The CDR3 is 14 amino acids. The CDR3 here is CASSRLSRRIEQYF. CDR3 nucleotide sequence: TGTGCCAGCAGCCGCCTAAGTCGCCGGATAGAGCAGTACTTC.

This clonotype was seen a few times. The chain joins TRBV25-1 to TRBJ2-1, with D unclear. The V end lost 4 bases, the J end lost 7 bases, and 11 bases lay between the germline ends. The CDR3 runs to 13 residues. CDR1 MGHDK and CDR2 SYGVNS come from the germline V gene. CDR3 sequence: CASSGAGRNEQFF. In DNA form, the CDR3 reads TGTGCCAGCAGTGGGGCAGGTAGAAATGAGCAGTTCTTC.

The CDR3 DNA sequence: TGTGCCAGCAGCTTAACGAACAGACAAGAGCAGTACTTC. Residues: CASSLTNRQEQYF. V gene TRBV7-8 combines with J gene TRBJ2-7; D is ambiguous. The CDR3 is made up of 13 amino acids. Per the germline V gene, CDR1 is SGHVS and CDR2 is FQNEAQ. Trimming pared 2 bases from V and 7 bases from J, leaving 12 bases between.

This sequence joins TRBV5-1 and TRBJ2-1; weak D call: TRBD2 (5 bases). CDR1 and CDR2 (germline): SGHRS, YFSETQ. The CDR3 loop spans 14 amino acids. Trimming shortened V by 4 bases and J by 2 bases, and 10 bases separated the two germline ends. CDR3 region: CASSALVTYNEQFF. DNA for the CDR3: TGCGCCAGCAGCGCACTAGTAACCTACAATGAGCAGTTCTTC.

This clonotype was detected a few times. V and J are TRBV6-4 and TRBJ1-1, with no clear D. There are 13 residues in the CDR3. Germline V lookup: CDR1 MRHNA, CDR2 SNTAGT. V lost 3 bases and J lost 1, with 6 bases in between. CDR3 sequence (DNA): TGTGCCAGCAGTGAACAGAGGAACACTGAAGCTTTCTTT. This gives the protein CASSEQRNTEAFF.

V gene TRBV29-1 combines with J gene TRBJ2-7, with 7 nucleotides matching TRBD1. CDR1 is SQVTM, CDR2 ANQGSEA, per germline. V was pared by 6 bases and J by 6 bases, with 5 bases of the junction left unmatched. The CDR3 has 11 residues. CDR3 DNA sequence: TGCAGCGTGGCGACAGGGTTCGAGCAGTACTTC. Amino acids: CSVATGFEQYF.

The CDR3, as DNA: TGTGCCAGTACCACCACTTCGAACACTGAAGCTTTCTTT. Its protein is CASTTTSNTEAFF. V gene TRBV19 combines with J gene TRBJ1-1; D unclear. V lost 7 bases, J lost 1 base, and 10 bases lay in between. This CDR3 is built from 13 residues. The germline V gene has CDR1 LNHDA and CDR2 SQIVND (reference sequence). Looking up the rest from reference TRBV19 and TRBJ1-1 gives the full variable domain: DGGITQSPKYLFRKEGQNVTLSCEQNLNHDAMYWYRQDPGQGLRLIYYSQIVNDFQKGDIAEGYSVSREKKESFPLTVTSAQKNPTAFYLCASTTTSNTEAFFGQGTRLTVV.

This chain connects TRBV7-2 to TRBJ2-7; 8 bases line up with TRBD1. This CDR3 region has 15 residues. Germline lookup yields CDR1 SGHTA and CDR2 FQGNSA. The V segment lost 3 bases and the J segment 1 base; nucleotides outside the gene matches: 5. The CDR3 DNA reads TGTGCCAGCAGCTTCACCAGGGGGCAGTCCTACGAGCAGTACTTC. Its protein is CASSFTRGQSYEQYF.

The chain recombines TRBV5-1 with TRBJ2-1; D is ambiguous. Germline V gives CDR1 SGHRS, CDR2 YFSETQ. Trimming stripped 0 bases from V and 0 bases from J, with 7 bases between. The CDR3 totals 15 residues. In DNA, the CDR3 is TGCGCCAGCAGCTTGGAACGGCCCTCCTACAATGAGCAGTTCTTC. It translates to CASSLERPSYNEQFF.

This clonotype was found once. This chain links TRBV6-1 with TRBJ2-3, with 9 bases lining up with TRBD1. The CDR3 is 13 residues long. V trimming: 6 bases; J trimming: 4 bases; junction bases outside the gene matches: 2. The germline CDR1 and CDR2 sequences are MNHNS and SASEGT. CDR3 region: CASSGQGPDTQYF. DNA for the CDR3: TGTGCCAGCAGCGGACAGGGGCCAGATACGCAGTATTTT.

Only a few counts were recorded for this clonotype. The rearrangement joins TRBV5-6 to TRBJ2-1; 8 bases are a match to TRBD2. Germline loops: CDR1 SGHDT, CDR2 YYEEEE. Trimming removed 3 bases from V and 6 bases from J; junction bases left unmatched: 5. CDR3 size: 14 residues. CDR3 sequence: CASSSSGGSNEQFF. Written as DNA, the CDR3 is TGTGCCAGCAGCTCGAGCGGGGGTAGCAATGAGCAGTTCTTC.

The chain recombines TRBV5-1 with TRBJ2-2; D might be TRBD1 or TRBD2, each matching 5 bases. The CDR3 runs 15 residues. V shed 1 base and J shed 6 bases, with 13 bases lying between them. Germline V CDR1 and CDR2: SGHRS, YFSETQ. CDR3 coding DNA: TGCGCCAGCAGCTTGACGTCCGGGGCTGCCGGGGAGCTGTTTTTT. It encodes CASSLTSGAAGELFF.

This rearrangement joins TRBV24-1 to TRBJ2-2, with TRBD1 matching over 7 bases. This CDR3 spans 17 amino acids. Germline CDR1 is KGHDR and CDR2 is SFDVKD. J lost 6 bases, V lost 4 bases, and 13 bases had no gene match. CDR3 nucleotide sequence: TGTGCCACCAGTGACAACACCGGCCAGGGGGTCTCCGGGGAGCTGTTTTTT. Its protein is CATSDNTGQGVSGELFF.

DNA for the CDR3: TGCGCCAGCAGCTTGGACCCCCCTGGGGGGGGACCTACCAATGAGCAGTTCTTC. Translating it yields CASSLDPPGGGPTNEQFF. The chain has TRBV5-1 and TRBJ2-1; 7 bases agree with TRBD2. This CDR3 has 18 residues. Germline V CDR1 and CDR2: SGHRS, YFSETQ. With 0 bases clipped from V and 6 bases from J, the junction kept 15 bases outside the gene matches.

The sample holds a few counts of this clonotype. This chain connects TRBV7-2 to TRBJ2-7; D remains unclear. Germline assignment: CDR1 SGHTA and CDR2 FQGNSA. This CDR3 comprises 16 residues. Trimming stripped 1 base from V and 0 bases from J, with 13 bases between. The CDR3 loop is CASSLVSRPSSYEQYF. The CDR3, as DNA: TGTGCCAGCAGCTTAGTTTCCAGACCTAGCTCCTACGAGCAGTACTTC.

The V and J genes are TRBV6-2 or TRBV6-3 and TRBJ2-2; 7 bases map to TRBD2. Germline V gene sequence: CDR1 MNHEY, CDR2 SVGEGT. This CDR3 spans 15 amino acids. The V gene end was trimmed by 5 bases and the J gene end by 3 bases; junction bases not matched to a gene: 6. This CDR3 is CASSTVSGHTGELFF. DNA for the CDR3: TGTGCCAGCAGTACGGTTAGCGGGCACACCGGGGAGCTGTTTTTT.

There are many counts of this clonotype. The chain has TRBV12-3 or TRBV12-4 and TRBJ2-7, with D possibly TRBD2 on 5 matching bases. Trimming cost V 6 bases and J 6 bases, with 15 bases left between them. The CDR3 sequence is 13 residues long. This CDR3 is CASSLRRTLEQYF. CDR3 sequence (DNA): TGTGCCAGCAGCCTACGGAGGACGCTCGAGCAGTACTTC.

This clonotype was found many times. The chain is built from TRBV20-1 and TRBJ1-6; maybe TRBD1 (6 bases). CDR1 is DFQATT and CDR2 is SNEGSKA in the germline V gene (reference sequence). The CDR3 spans 16 residues. The germline V and J ends were trimmed by 0 bases and 7 bases, with 16 bases remaining between them. The CDR3 loop is CSARDIQGGGNSPLHF. Written as DNA, the CDR3 is TGCAGTGCTAGAGACATACAGGGAGGGGGGAATTCACCCCTCCACTTT.